This T cell receptor (beta chain) was sequenced for a study of blood T cell repertoires in COVID-19. Overall study: Samples representing acute and convalescent COVID-19 were sourced from the United States, Italy and Spain.

Data came from immunoSEQ multiplex PCR; TCRdb stores just in-frame clones and leaves some out. Among 200,000 to 250,000 clones listed, almost 90% were seen once. This CDR3 is 15 amino acids long. Germline CDR1 MNHEY, CDR2 SVGEGT. V trimming: 0 bases; J trimming: 6 bases; junction bases outside the gene matches: 5. The rearrangement links TRBV6-2 or TRBV6-3 to TRBJ2-3; TRBD2 aligns across 8 bases. Sequenced input: PBMCs or T cells enriched from blood (not recorded which). This TCR came from a woman in her fifties or sixties with acute COVID-19. CDR3 sequence reads: CASSYSAGGADTQYF. The CDR3 coding sequence is TGTGCCAGCAGTTACTCGGCGGGAGGTGCGGATACGCAGTATTTT.